The 30 T cell receptor beta chains below all came from one sample that was sequenced in a study of neoadjuvant nivolumab and ipilimumab in lung cancer (dated by TCRdb to 2020 to 2021). What this sample's time point label stands for: at surgical resection after neoadjuvant nivolumab +/- ipilimumab. Libraries were made using the immunoSEQ multiplex PCR assay. Not all clones reach the TCRdb copy of this immuneACCESS table, which keeps in-frame sequences only. Checked studies attribute under half of the gap to unresolved V genes and leave the rest unexplained. Counted in this sample were about 29,000 clones; more than 80% of them appeared once. The top ten hold around 5% of the sample. Source: tumor tissue, taken after neoadjuvant nivolumab, alone or with ipilimumab, at or shortly before surgery. The receptors originated from an adult with non-small cell lung cancer.

V and J are TRBV14 and TRBJ1-2; D perhaps matches TRBD1 (5 bases). Trimming removed 4 bases at V and 4 bases at J, with 25 bases between. CDR1 is SGHDN, CDR2 FVKESK, per germline. The CDR3 has 18 amino acids. The CDR3 loop is CASSLSSPGRPRGYGYTF. The CDR3 DNA sequence: TGTGCCAGCAGCCTTTCCTCTCCGGGACGCCCTCGGGGCTATGGCTACACCTTC.

The V and J genes are TRBV6-5 and TRBJ2-5; D may be TRBD1 (6 bases). V shed 0 bases and J shed 5 bases, with 16 bases lying between them. The CDR3 is 16 amino acids. The germline CDR1 and CDR2 sequences are MNHEY and SVGAGI. This CDR3 is CASSYSTGHLGETQYF. DNA for the CDR3: TGTGCCAGCAGTTACTCGACGGGACACCTGGGGGAGACCCAGTACTTC.

This sequence joins TRBV6-6 and TRBJ1-1; 9 nucleotides align to TRBD1. The junction had 8 bases not matched to a gene; V was cut back by 2 bases and J by 4 bases. This CDR3 comprises 16 residues. In germline, CDR1 is MNHNY, CDR2 SVGAGI (reference sequence). The CDR3 sequence is CASSYPTGTGTTEAFF. The CDR3 bases are TGTGCCAGCAGTTACCCCACCGGGACAGGGACCACTGAAGCTTTCTTT.

The chain uses TRBV6-5 and TRBJ2-7; TRBD1 aligns across 10 bases. Germline loops: CDR1 MNHEY, CDR2 SVGAGI. V trimming: 11 bases; J trimming: 2 bases; junction bases outside the gene matches: 6. This CDR3 comprises 13 residues. This CDR3 is CAVGTGAAYEQYF. The CDR3 bases are TGTGCCGTCGGGACAGGGGCCGCCTACGAGCAGTACTTC.

On this clone itself: Other nucleotide sequences in the sample specify the same CDR3. As DNA, the CDR3 is TGCGCCAGCAGCCTGGACAGCTTCTCTGGGGCCAACGTCCTGACTTTC. Amino acids: CASSLDSFSGANVLTF. The chain recombines TRBV5-1 with TRBJ2-6; D is possibly TRBD1 (6 bases). The ends were cut back, 4 bases at V and 0 bases at J, with 11 bases in the middle. The CDR3 extends over 16 amino acids. The V gene's germline CDR1 is SGHRS and CDR2 YFSETQ.

This clone was seen only once. The CDR3 nucleotides read TGTGCCAGCACTAGCGGGAGTTACACCGGGGAGCTGTTTTTT. Translated: CASTSGSYTGELFF. The genes are TRBV28 and TRBJ2-2; 10 nucleotides agree with TRBD2. With 7 bases clipped from V and 3 bases from J, the junction kept 2 bases outside the gene matches. This CDR3 contains 14 residues. CDR1 is MDHEN and CDR2 is SYDVKM in the germline V gene. Together with reference TRBV28 and TRBJ2-2, the CDR3 gives the full variable domain: DVKVTQSSRYLVKRTGEKVFLECVQDMDHENMFWYRQDPGLGLRLIYFSYDVKMKEKGDIPEGYSVSREKKERFSLILESASTNQTSMYLCASTSGSYTGELFFGEGSRLTVL.

This chain joins TRBV7-9 and TRBJ1-4; D may be TRBD1 (5 bases). The CDR3 extends over 15 amino acids. Germline V lookup: CDR1 SEHNR, CDR2 FQNEAQ (reference sequence). Trimming removed 5 bases from V and 7 bases from J, with 17 bases in between. In nucleotides, the CDR3 is TGTGCCAGCAGCACCCCCTGGAGGGGCGGTGAAAAACTGTTTTTT. Amino acids: CASSTPWRGGEKLFF.

This clone was picked up a small number of times. The chain has TRBV10-3 and TRBJ1-2, with no clear D. CDR1 and CDR2 from the germline V gene are ENHRY and SYGVKD. CDR3 size: 13 residues. Trimming removed 4 bases at V and 3 bases at J, with 9 bases between. The DNA for the CDR3 is TGTGCCATCAGTGCTGCAGCTTACTATGGCTACACCTTC. Amino acids: CAISAAAYYGYTF.

J is TRBJ2-1 and V is TRBV5-1; D ambiguous. Germline V gene data show CDR1 as SGHRS and CDR2 as YFSETQ. Trimming removed 3 bases at V and 4 bases at J, with 14 bases between. The CDR3 has 15 amino acids. CDR3 protein: CASSSKDGLYNEQFF. CDR3 DNA sequence: TGCGCCAGCAGCTCAAAGGACGGTTTATACAATGAGCAGTTCTTC.

The J gene is TRBJ2-7, the V gene TRBV9, with D possibly TRBD1 on 5 matching bases. Germline loops: CDR1 SGDLS, CDR2 YYNGEE. The CDR3 has 13 amino acids. V lost 4 bases, J lost 5 bases, and 13 bases lay in between. CDR3 DNA: TGTGCCAGCAGCCAAGAACCCAGGGACGAGCAGTACTTC. Amino acid sequence: CASSQEPRDEQYF.

The chain recombines TRBV6-1 with TRBJ2-4; D is undetermined. Germline lookup yields CDR1 MNHNS and CDR2 SASEGT. This CDR3 contains 13 residues. V lost 4 bases and J 0 bases, leaving 4 bases between the germline ends. This CDR3 is CASSGAAKNIQYF. In DNA form, the CDR3 reads TGTGCCAGCAGTGGCGCAGCCAAAAACATTCAGTACTTC.

This clone was detected once. This chain's CDR3 is CASSFSQGPYEQYF. The CDR3 region has the DNA TGTGCCAGCAGCTTTTCGCAGGGGCCCTACGAGCAGTACTTC. The genes are TRBV7-2 and TRBJ2-7; D is possibly TRBD1 (6 bases). This CDR3 comprises 14 residues. Germline V gene lookup returns CDR1 SGHTA and CDR2 FQGNSA. The germline V and J ends were trimmed by 3 bases and 2 bases, with 11 bases remaining between them. Based on the CDR3 plus reference TRBV7-2 and TRBJ2-7, the full variable domain is GAGVSQSPSNKVTEKGKDVELRCDPISGHTALYWYRQSLGQGLEFLIYFQGNSAPDKSGLPSDRFSAERTGGSVSTLTIQRTQQEDSAVYLCASSFSQGPYEQYFGPGTRLTVT.

J is TRBJ1-6 and V is TRBV5-5; the match to TRBD1 covers 8 bases. With 6 bases clipped from V and 6 bases from J, the junction kept 5 bases outside the gene matches. Per germline, CDR1 SGHKS and CDR2 YYEKEE (reference sequence). The CDR3 has 14 amino acids. CDR3 in DNA: TGTGCCAGCACCCAGGGGGCGCGTAATTCACCCCTCCACTTT. As protein: CASTQGARNSPLHF.

The CDR3: CSVAAGSTEAFF. The CDR3 region has the DNA TGCAGCGTCGCCGCGGGCTCCACTGAAGCTTTCTTT. The V gene is TRBV29-1, the J gene TRBJ1-1; D unclear. Trimming took off 6 bases at V and 4 bases at J, with 12 bases between the two ends. Per germline, CDR1 SQVTM and CDR2 ANQGSEA. The CDR3 length is 12 residues.

In this sample, this clone turned up once. The chain has TRBV11-2 and TRBJ1-5; D gene unclear. V dropped 3 bases and J dropped 4 bases, with 13 bases sitting between them. The germline gives CDR1 SGHAT, CDR2 FQNNGV. The CDR3 sequence is 15 residues long. The CDR3 reads CASSFGVSGNQPQHF. The CDR3 DNA reads as TGTGCCAGCAGCTTTGGGGTGTCGGGGAATCAGCCCCAGCATTTT.

The chain recombines TRBV29-1 with TRBJ2-7; 8 bases map to TRBD2. From germline, CDR1 is SQVTM and CDR2 ANQGSEA. The CDR3 has 14 residues. After removal of 3 bases from V and 5 bases from J, the junction contained 9 bases not matched to a gene. DNA of the CDR3: TGCAGCGTTGATCGGGAGGGCCCCCCCAACGAGCAGTACTTC. Translating it yields CSVDREGPPNEQYF.

The table lists this clone with a few counts. This rearrangement joins TRBV7-2 to TRBJ2-1, with TRBD2 matching over 9 bases. With 6 bases clipped from V and 5 bases from J, the junction kept 8 bases outside the gene matches. This CDR3 is 15 amino acids long. The germline gives CDR1 SGHTA, CDR2 FQGNSA. The CDR3 is CASRPAGGGHNEQFF. For the CDR3, the DNA is TGTGCCAGCAGGCCCGCGGGAGGGGGACACAATGAGCAGTTCTTC. Looking up the rest from reference TRBV7-2 and TRBJ2-1 gives the full variable domain: GAGVSQSPSNKVTEKGKDVELRCDPISGHTALYWYRQSLGQGLEFLIYFQGNSAPDKSGLPSDRFSAERTGGSVSTLTIQRTQQEDSAVYLCASRPAGGGHNEQFFGPGTRLTVL.

The gene calls are TRBV14 and TRBJ2-7; 7 bases are a match to TRBD1. Losses at the gene ends were 5 bases for V and 5 bases for J; bases not matched to a gene: 6. The germline CDR1 and CDR2 sequences are SGHDN and FVKESK. The CDR3 length is 13 residues. CDR3 sequence (DNA): TGTGCCAGCAGCAGACAGGGTATCCACGAGCAGTACTTC. This encodes CASSRQGIHEQYF.

This clone was seen more than once but under ten times. The chain employs TRBV19 and TRBJ2-2; the match to TRBD2 covers 9 bases. With V trimmed by 7 bases and J by 4 bases, 7 bases remained unmatched. Germline lookup yields CDR1 LNHDA and CDR2 SQIVND (reference sequence). The CDR3 runs 15 residues. The DNA for the CDR3 is TGTGCCAGTAAGCCGGGACTAGCAGTCACCGGGGAGCTGTTTTTT. Encoded protein: CASKPGLAVTGELFF.

The chain uses TRBV18 and TRBJ1-1, with 11 bases aligning to TRBD1. CDR1 and CDR2 (germline): KGHSH, LQKENI. Trimming took 2 bases from V and 2 from J; bases not matched to a gene: 4. The CDR3 is made up of 16 amino acids. CDR3 DNA sequence: TGTGCCAGCTCACCATCAAGGACAGGGGGCAACACTGAAGCTTTCTTT. It is translated as CASSPSRTGGNTEAFF. The full variable domain, its missing parts supplied by reference TRBV18 and TRBJ1-1, is NAGVMQNPRHLVRRRGQEARLRCSPMKGHSHVYWYRQLPEEGLKFMVYLQKENIIDESGMPKERFSAEFPKEGPSILRIQQVVRGDSAAYFCASSPSRTGGNTEAFFGQGTRLTVV.

The chain employs TRBV19 and TRBJ2-1; D may correspond to TRBD1 or TRBD2 (5 bases each). Per the germline V gene, CDR1 is LNHDA and CDR2 is SQIVND (reference sequence). The CDR3 is 15 amino acids. V gave up 5 bases and J gave up 2 bases, with 13 bases separating them. The CDR3 is CASSPAGGPYNEQFF. DNA of the CDR3: TGTGCCAGTAGTCCCGCTGGGGGTCCCTACAATGAGCAGTTCTTC.

This clone was seen once. The chain couples TRBV11-2 to TRBJ2-1, with 10 bases identical to TRBD2. Trimming took 5 bases from V and 4 from J; bases not matched to a gene: 8. This CDR3 region has 16 residues. CDR1 is SGHAT, CDR2 FQNNGV, per germline. In DNA, the CDR3 is TGTGCCAGCAGCCCCTACACTAGCGGGGATTACAATGAGCAGTTCTTC. The encoded protein is CASSPYTSGDYNEQFF.

The chain employs TRBV5-1 and TRBJ2-3; 7 bases are shared with TRBD1. This CDR3 is 17 amino acids long. Trimming removed 4 bases from V and 7 bases from J; junction bases left unmatched: 18. Germline CDR1 and CDR2: SGHRS and YFSETQ. The CDR3 nucleotides are TGCGCCAGCAGCCCCGCTTTAAGCCCCGACAGGGCGTATACGCAGTATTTT. Translation: CASSPALSPDRAYTQYF.

The V gene is TRBV11-2, the J gene TRBJ2-3; 9 nucleotides line up with TRBD1. Germline V lookup: CDR1 SGHAT, CDR2 FQNNGV. With 1 base clipped from V and 1 base from J, the junction kept 3 bases outside the gene matches. This CDR3 contains 16 residues. The DNA of the CDR3 is TGTGCCAGCAGCTTAGGAACAGGGGGCCGCACAGATACGCAGTATTTT. Translated: CASSLGTGGRTDTQYF. The full variable domain, its missing parts supplied by reference TRBV11-2 and TRBJ2-3, is EAGVAQSPRYKIIEKRQSVAFWCNPISGHATLYWYQQILGQGPKLLIQFQNNGVVDDSQLPKDRFSAERLKGVDSTLKIQPAKLEDSAVYLCASSLGTGGRTDTQYFGPGTRLTVL.

The chain combines TRBV29-1 with TRBJ1-2; D is unresolved. The CDR3 extends over 13 amino acids. Germline assignment: CDR1 SQVTM and CDR2 ANQGSEA. Trimming cost V 6 bases and J 10 bases, with 21 bases left between them. CDR3 loop: CSVLETGAIVYTF. CDR3 in DNA: TGCAGCGTCCTCGAGACTGGCGCTATTGTCTACACCTTC.

J is TRBJ2-3 and V is TRBV5-1; 8 bases are a match to TRBD1. The junction had 10 bases not matched to a gene; V was cut back by 2 bases and J by 11 bases. The germline V gene encodes CDR1 SGHRS and CDR2 YFSETQ. The CDR3 has 14 residues. This CDR3 is CASSLEGRQGMQYF. The CDR3 nucleotides are TGCGCCAGCAGCTTAGAGGGTCGACAGGGGATGCAGTATTTT.

This CDR3 is CASSLEGADTQYF. In DNA form, the CDR3 reads TGTGCCAGCAGCTTGGAAGGAGCAGATACGCAGTATTTT. V gene TRBV5-4 combines with J gene TRBJ2-3, with no clear D. The CDR3 covers 13 residues. Germline V gives CDR1 SGHNT, CDR2 YYREEE (reference sequence). V was cut by 0 bases and J by 4 bases, with 6 bases left in between.

This clone showed up just a few times. The V and J genes are TRBV5-1 and TRBJ1-3; no reliable D call. In germline, CDR1 is SGHRS, CDR2 YFSETQ. Trimming cost V 6 bases and J 0 bases, with 13 bases left between them. This CDR3 has 15 residues. The chain's CDR3 is CASTYSGDSGNTIYF. DNA for the CDR3: TGCGCCAGCACCTATAGTGGGGACTCTGGAAACACCATATATTTT.

The J gene is TRBJ1-1, the V gene TRBV9; 9 positions match TRBD1. The germline V gene encodes CDR1 SGDLS and CDR2 YYNGEE. The CDR3 extends over 15 amino acids. The J segment lost 1 base and the V segment lost 3 bases, leaving 4 bases of the junction unmatched. CDR3 nucleotide sequence: TGTGCCAGCAGCGAAACAGGGGGCCCGAACACTGAAGCTTTCTTT. It specifies CASSETGGPNTEAFF.

The chain carries TRBV19 and TRBJ2-6, with 7 bases identical to TRBD2. J lost 2 bases, V lost 7 bases, and 17 bases had no gene match. CDR3 size: 19 residues. Germline-derived CDR1 and CDR2 are LNHDA and SQIVND (reference sequence). The DNA for the CDR3 is TGTGCCAGTACCTCTAACCTTGAGCGGGACTCCACTGGGGCCAACGTCCTGACTTTC. It translates to CASTSNLERDSTGANVLTF.